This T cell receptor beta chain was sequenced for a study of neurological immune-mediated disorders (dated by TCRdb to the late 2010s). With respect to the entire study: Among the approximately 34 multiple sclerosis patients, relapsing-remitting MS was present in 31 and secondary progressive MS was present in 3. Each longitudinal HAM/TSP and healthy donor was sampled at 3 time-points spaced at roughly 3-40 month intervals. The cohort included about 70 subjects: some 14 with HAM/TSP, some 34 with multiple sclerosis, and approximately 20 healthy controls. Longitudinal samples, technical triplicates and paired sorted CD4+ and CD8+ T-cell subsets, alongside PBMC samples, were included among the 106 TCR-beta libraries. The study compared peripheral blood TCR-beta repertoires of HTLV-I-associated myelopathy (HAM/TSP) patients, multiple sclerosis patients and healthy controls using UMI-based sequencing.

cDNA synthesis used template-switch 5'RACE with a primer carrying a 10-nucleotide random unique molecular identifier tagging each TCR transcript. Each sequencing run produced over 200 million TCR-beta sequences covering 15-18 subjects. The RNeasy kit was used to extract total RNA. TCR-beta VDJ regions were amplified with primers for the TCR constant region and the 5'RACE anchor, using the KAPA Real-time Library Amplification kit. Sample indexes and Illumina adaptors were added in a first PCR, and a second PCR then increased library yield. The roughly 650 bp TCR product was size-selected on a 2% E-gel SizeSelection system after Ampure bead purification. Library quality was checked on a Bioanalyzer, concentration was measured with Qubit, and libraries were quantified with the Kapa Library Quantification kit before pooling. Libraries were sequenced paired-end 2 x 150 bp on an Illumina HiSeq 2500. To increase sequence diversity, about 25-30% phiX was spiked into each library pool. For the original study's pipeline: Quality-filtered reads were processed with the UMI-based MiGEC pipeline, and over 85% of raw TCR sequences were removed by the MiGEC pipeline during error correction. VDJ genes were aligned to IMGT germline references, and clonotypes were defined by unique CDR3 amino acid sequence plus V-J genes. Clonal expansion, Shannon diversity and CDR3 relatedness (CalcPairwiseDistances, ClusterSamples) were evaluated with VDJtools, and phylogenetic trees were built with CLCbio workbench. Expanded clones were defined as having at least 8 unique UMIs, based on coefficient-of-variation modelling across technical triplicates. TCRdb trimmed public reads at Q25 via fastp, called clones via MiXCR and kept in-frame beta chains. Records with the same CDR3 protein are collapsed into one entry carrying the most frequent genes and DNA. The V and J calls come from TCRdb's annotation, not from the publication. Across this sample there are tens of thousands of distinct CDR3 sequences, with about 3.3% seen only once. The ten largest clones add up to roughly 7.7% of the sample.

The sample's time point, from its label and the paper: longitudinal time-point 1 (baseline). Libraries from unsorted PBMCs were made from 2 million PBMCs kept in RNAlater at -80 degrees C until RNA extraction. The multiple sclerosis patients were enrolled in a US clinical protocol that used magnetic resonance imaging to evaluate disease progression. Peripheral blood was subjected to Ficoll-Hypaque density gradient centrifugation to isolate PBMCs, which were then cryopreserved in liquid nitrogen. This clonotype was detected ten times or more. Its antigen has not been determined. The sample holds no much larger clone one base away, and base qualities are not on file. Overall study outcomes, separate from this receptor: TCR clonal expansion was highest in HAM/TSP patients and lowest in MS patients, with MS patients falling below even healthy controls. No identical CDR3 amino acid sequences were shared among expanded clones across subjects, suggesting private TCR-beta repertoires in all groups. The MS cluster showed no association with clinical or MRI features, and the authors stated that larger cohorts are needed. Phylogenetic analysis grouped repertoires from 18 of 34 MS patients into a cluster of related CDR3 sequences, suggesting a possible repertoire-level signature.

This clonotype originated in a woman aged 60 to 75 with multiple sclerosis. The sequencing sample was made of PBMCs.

The CDR3 reads as follows: CASCFFQSQSTGELFF. The base sequence is TGTGCCAGCTGTTTTTTCCAGAGCCAATCCACCGGGGAGCTGTTTTTT. This chain joins TRBV6-2 or TRBV6-3 to TRBJ2-2; there is no confident call for the D gene. V gives up 8 bases and J gives up 4 bases, and the segment between their germline ends measures 20 bases. CDR1 and CDR2 were assigned from the germline V gene as MNHEY and SVGEGT. From the cysteine through the phenylalanine, the CDR3 covers 16 amino acids. Left in the record is the CDR3 DNA by itself, 48 bases read in frame from the first base.